These 20 T cell receptor beta chains came from one sample sequenced in a study of blood T cell repertoires in COVID-19 (dated by TCRdb to 2018 to 2021). The method was the immunoSEQ multiplex PCR assay. This is the immuneACCESS table as TCRdb keeps it, with only in-frame sequences that have V and J called. A part of the clones is gone; compared with another copy, unresolved V genes explain less than half, and the rest is unexplained. The sample data list about 96,000 clones, and about 78% of these were observed just once. In total, the top ten clones hold about 8.4% of the sample. The material sequenced was peripheral blood. The receptor set was obtained from a man aged 50 or older who had recovered from COVID-19.

The chain carries TRBV30 and TRBJ1-4; 11 bases are a match to TRBD1. The CDR3 covers 17 residues. Germline V gene sequence: CDR1 GTSNPN, CDR2 SVGIG (reference sequence). V lost 5 bases to trimming and J lost 7 bases; unmatched junction nucleotides: 15. CDR3 loop: CAWRTGTGGSPIEKLFF. CDR3 bases: TGTGCCTGGCGCACCGGGACAGGGGGTTCTCCTATTGAAAAACTGTTTTTT.

The CDR3 DNA is TGTGCCAGCAGCCAAGATCGGGGGGGCCGTGCCGGGGAGCTGTTTTTT. Translating it yields CASSQDRGGRAGELFF. The gene calls are TRBV3-1 (or the pseudogene TRBV3-2) and TRBJ2-2, with 8 nucleotides matching TRBD2. CDR1 and CDR2 (germline): LGHDT, YNNKEL (reference sequence). The trim removed 0 bases at V and 6 bases at J, leaving 6 bases unmatched. This CDR3 comprises 16 residues.

Here the CDR3 DNA reads TGTGCCAGCAGAACTAGCGGGAGCGAGACCCAGTACTTC. Translating gives CASRTSGSETQYF. The chain uses TRBV6-6 and TRBJ2-5; 11 bases are shared with TRBD2. CDR1 and CDR2 (germline): MNHNY, SVGAGI (reference sequence). V shed 6 bases, J shed 5 bases, and the junction held 2 bases outside the gene matches. CDR3 length equals 13 residues.

Turning to this clone: The same CDR3 also results from other DNA sequences found in this sample. The CDR3 DNA follows: TGTGCCAGCTCACCACCGGGACAGCAAGAGACCCAGTACTTC. It encodes CASSPPGQQETQYF. The chain couples TRBV18 to TRBJ2-5; 7 bases are a match to TRBD1. Unmatched junction bases numbered 0, after V lost 0 bases and J lost 2 bases. CDR1 and CDR2 (germline): KGHSH, LQKENI. The CDR3 contains 14 residues.

About this clone: Within the sample, other DNA sequences also encode this same CDR3. The chain has TRBV5-1 and TRBJ1-4, with 8 bases fitting TRBD1. This CDR3 comprises 14 residues. Looked up from germline, CDR1 is SGHRS and CDR2 is YFSETQ. V dropped 3 bases and J dropped 5; count of bases not matched to a gene: 3. CDR3 amino acids: CASSSDRGNEKLFF. In nucleotides, the CDR3 is TGCGCCAGCAGCTCCGACAGGGGAAATGAAAAACTGTTTTTT.

This chain uses TRBV24-1 with TRBJ2-1, with TRBD2 matching 11 bases. Trimming removed 4 bases from V and 12 bases from J; junction bases left unmatched: 4. CDR3 length equals 13 residues. Germline CDR1 is KGHDR and CDR2 is SFDVKD. The CDR3 spells CATSEIAGGLQFF. DNA for the CDR3: TGTGCCACCAGTGAGATAGCGGGGGGGCTGCAGTTCTTC.

The chain links TRBV3-1 (or the pseudogene TRBV3-2) to TRBJ2-7, with D possibly matching TRBD2 (5 bases). CDR1 is LGHDT, CDR2 YNNKEL, per germline (reference sequence). This CDR3 contains 12 residues. The V and J ends lost 1 base and 6 bases respectively, with 7 bases between them. CDR3: CASSQVEGEQYF. The CDR3 DNA reads as TGTGCCAGCAGCCAAGTTGAGGGCGAGCAGTACTTC.

The genes are TRBV9 and TRBJ1-3, with D possibly TRBD1 on 6 matching bases. V dropped 6 bases and J dropped 2 bases, with 12 bases sitting between them. This CDR3 contains 14 residues. Germline lookup yields CDR1 SGDLS and CDR2 YYNGEE. CDR3 DNA sequence: TGTGCCAGCAAGGGGCAGGGGACTGGAAACACCATATATTTT. This codes for CASKGQGTGNTIYF.

DNA for the CDR3: TGTGCCAGCAGCAAAGCGTGGAAGGGGAGGTTGAGGAATCAGCCCCAGCATTTT. Protein: CASSKAWKGRLRNQPQHF. The chain has TRBV21-1 and TRBJ1-5. TRBV21-1 is a recognized pseudogene. CDR3 length: 18 amino acids.

The count of this clone is one. The chain joins TRBV12-5 to TRBJ2-1; D is possibly TRBD2 (5 bases). V lost 5 bases, J lost 0 bases, and 14 bases lay in between. Germline V gives CDR1 LGHNT, CDR2 FRNRAP. The CDR3 consists of 16 residues. This CDR3 reads CASGTEGLRSYNEQFF. CDR3 bases: TGTGCTAGTGGTACGGAAGGACTCCGCTCCTACAATGAGCAGTTCTTC.

The rearrangement joins TRBV20-1 to TRBJ2-7; D not resolved. The CDR3 has 11 amino acids. Germline loops: CDR1 DFQATT, CDR2 SNEGSKA (reference sequence). The V and J ends lost 3 bases and 3 bases respectively, with 6 bases between them. For the CDR3, the DNA is TGCAGTGCTAGTATCGGCTACGAGCAGTACTTC. Protein product: CSASIGYEQYF.

This clone has a handful of counts. The chain links TRBV5-4 to TRBJ2-5; no clear D gene. This CDR3 has 12 amino acids. V gave up 3 bases and J gave up 2 bases, with 5 bases separating them. Germline V gene lookup returns CDR1 SGHNT and CDR2 YYREEE (reference sequence). The CDR3 DNA follows: TGTGCCAGCAGCTCAACACAAGAGACCCAGTACTTC. This gives the protein CASSSTQETQYF.

This clone showed up just a few times. The V call is TRBV2, the J call TRBJ1-5; TRBD1 agrees at 9 bases. V was clipped by 4 bases and J by 4 bases; unmatched bases: 2. The germline V gene encodes CDR1 SNHLY and CDR2 FYNNEI. The CDR3 is made up of 14 amino acids. CDR3 protein: CASSGQGGNQPQHF. DNA for the CDR3: TGTGCCAGCAGTGGACAGGGGGGGAATCAGCCCCAGCATTTT.

V usage is TRBV6-1 and J usage is TRBJ1-1; D uncertain. The CDR3 runs 13 residues. Trimming cost V 4 bases and J 4 bases, with 10 bases left between them. CDR1 and CDR2 (germline): MNHNS, SASEGT. The CDR3 region has the DNA TGTGCCAGCAGTGCGGGCAGCGGCACTGAAGCTTTCTTT. Protein: CASSAGSGTEAFF.

V and J are TRBV12-3 or TRBV12-4 and TRBJ1-4; D uncertain. With 3 bases removed from V and 8 bases from J, the gap between germline ends came to 7 bases. The CDR3 has 12 amino acids. CDR3 sequence (DNA): TGTGCCAGCAGTTTCCTAACGGAAAAACTGTTTTTT. It yields the protein CASSFLTEKLFF.

V is TRBV18 and J is TRBJ2-3, with D perhaps matching TRBD1 (6 bases). Germline loops: CDR1 KGHSH, CDR2 LQKENI. This CDR3 has 14 amino acids. V shed 6 bases and J shed 4 bases, with 14 bases lying between them. The CDR3 DNA sequence: TGTGCCAGCTCTCCCGGGACACCCGCAGATACGCAGTATTTT. It specifies CASSPGTPADTQYF.

The chain is built from TRBV3-1 (or the pseudogene TRBV3-2) and TRBJ2-5; 7 bases agree with TRBD2. Germline CDR1 is LGHDT and CDR2 is YNNKEL (reference sequence). The CDR3 is 16 amino acids. V lost 1 base to trimming and J lost 4 bases; unmatched junction nucleotides: 9. The CDR3: CASSQGERGRGETQYF. In DNA, the CDR3 is TGTGCCAGCAGCCAAGGGGAGCGGGGACGAGGAGAGACCCAGTACTTC.

The V and J genes are TRBV9 and TRBJ2-1, with a possible D match to TRBD2 (5 bases). Trimming removed 3 bases at V and 6 bases at J, with 16 bases between. The CDR3 contains 15 residues. Germline values: CDR1 SGDLS, CDR2 YYNGEE. CDR3 sequence: CASSAVGRGSNEQFF. In nucleotides, the CDR3 is TGTGCCAGCAGCGCCGTAGGTAGAGGGAGCAATGAGCAGTTCTTC.

This rearrangement joins TRBV7-9 to TRBJ1-4, with TRBD1 identical over 7 bases. CDR1 and CDR2 from the germline V gene are SEHNR and FQNEAQ (reference sequence). V dropped 5 bases and J dropped 7; count of bases not matched to a gene: 10. CDR3 size: 15 residues. CDR3 sequence reads: CASSRLQGIPEKLFF. The CDR3, as DNA: TGTGCCAGCAGCCGCCTACAGGGGATACCTGAAAAACTGTTTTTT. The variable domain in full, completed from reference TRBV7-9 and TRBJ1-4, reads DTGVSQNPRHKITKRGQNVTFRCDPISEHNRLYWYRQTLGQGPEFLTYFQNEAQLEKSRLLSDRFSAERPKGSFSTLEIQRTEQGDSAMYLCASSRLQGIPEKLFFGSGTQLSVL.

This chain joins TRBV25-1 and TRBJ1-1, with TRBD1 matching over 9 bases. V trimming: 5 bases; J trimming: 4 bases; junction bases outside the gene matches: 14. Looked up from germline, CDR1 is MGHDK and CDR2 is SYGVNS. This CDR3 has 17 residues. CDR3 region: CASSSTSPGQGATEAFF. For the CDR3, the DNA is TGTGCCAGCAGTTCCACCTCACCGGGACAGGGAGCCACTGAAGCTTTCTTT.